The subject of this entry is one T cell receptor beta chain. From RNA transcripts, TCR beta CDR3 regions were amplified. With the HTBI primer set, the TCR CDR3 went through a first round of RT-PCR. TCRdb recomputed calls from the multiplex PCR reads with MiXCR, one row per CDR3 protein. Seen here are 27,000 or so distinct CDR3 sequences, approximately 45% observed once, and the top ten hold 10% to 13%. This sample is drawn from a study of T cells in Graves' hyperthyroidism and ophthalmopathy. The CDR3 sequence is 17 residues long. V was shortened by 1 base and J by 0 bases, with 14 bases between the two germline ends. Germline V gene data show CDR1 as LGHDT and CDR2 as YNNKEL (reference sequence).

The sequence was obtained from a woman aged 30 to 39 with Graves' hyperthyroidism. This chain joins TRBV3-1 and TRBJ2-3, with a possible D match to TRBD2 (6 bases). Sequenced sample: blood. The CDR3 is CASSQGQETSSTDTQYF. DNA for the CDR3: TGTGCCAGCAGCCAAGGCCAGGAAACTAGCAGCACAGATACGCAGTATTTT.